This entry lists 20 T cell receptor beta chains sequenced from one sample in a study of blood T cell repertoires in COVID-19. Assay used: immunoSEQ multiplex PCR; TCRdb lists only in-frame clones, some missing. Here the sample spans 70,000 or so clones, 65% to 85% being singletons. The sample was peripheral blood. These receptors all come from a man aged 55 to 69 with COVID-19, enrolled during active disease.

V usage is TRBV11-3 and J usage is TRBJ2-5, with D possibly matching TRBD1 (5 bases). In germline, CDR1 is SGHNT, CDR2 YENEEA. The CDR3 runs 14 residues. V was trimmed by 5 bases and J by 2 bases, leaving 12 bases between them. CDR3 in amino acids: CASSLGRTQETQYF. Written as DNA, the CDR3 is TGTGCCAGCAGCCTCGGGCGGACACAAGAGACCCAGTACTTC.

This chain joins TRBV5-1 and TRBJ2-1, with 11 bases lining up with TRBD2. After removal of 2 bases from V and 6 bases from J, the junction contained 4 bases not matched to a gene. The CDR3 is made up of 15 amino acids. Germline loops: CDR1 SGHRS, CDR2 YFSETQ. DNA of the CDR3: TGCGCCAGCAGCTTACTAGCGGGAGCACTCAATGAGCAGTTCTTC. Translating gives CASSLLAGALNEQFF.

This clone has just a few counts. The chain employs TRBV5-6 and TRBJ2-1; D not certain. This CDR3 spans 11 amino acids. The germline gives CDR1 SGHDT, CDR2 YYEEEE. V lost 2 bases, J lost 9 bases, and 6 bases lay in between. The CDR3 reads CASSLLGEQFF. For the CDR3, the DNA is TGTGCCAGCAGCTTACTTGGTGAGCAGTTCTTC.

Only a few counts were recorded for this clone. The J gene is TRBJ2-5, the V gene TRBV6-5; D perhaps matches TRBD2 (6 bases). Germline assignment: CDR1 MNHEY and CDR2 SVGAGI. Trimming cost V 8 bases and J 5 bases, with 21 bases left between them. This CDR3 spans 15 amino acids. The chain's CDR3 is CASQKGREIGETQYF. The CDR3 DNA reads as TGTGCCAGCCAAAAGGGGCGGGAAATTGGGGAGACCCAGTACTTC.

The rearrangement links TRBV29-1 to TRBJ2-5, with D hard to call. The CDR3 spans 13 residues. Germline lookup yields CDR1 SQVTM and CDR2 ANQGSEA. V was shortened by 4 bases and J by 0 bases, with 9 bases between the two germline ends. As DNA, the CDR3 is TGCAGCGTTGTACTCCCGTACCAAGAGACCCAGTACTTC. It is translated as CSVVLPYQETQYF.

The rearrangement links TRBV5-6 to TRBJ2-1; a weak D match, TRBD2 (5 bases). V lost 3 bases, J lost 7 bases, and 8 bases lay in between. The CDR3 runs to 12 residues. Germline V CDR1 and CDR2: SGHDT, YYEEEE. CDR3 in DNA: TGTGCCAGCAGCTCACGGGAAAATGAGCAGTTCTTC. Its protein product is CASSSRENEQFF.

CDR3: CASSQGGSYGYTF. The CDR3 DNA reads TGTGCCAGCAGCCAGGGAGGTTCCTATGGCTACACCTTC. This chain joins TRBV14 and TRBJ1-2; unclear D gene. V lost 3 bases and J lost 4, with 9 bases in between. Germline V lookup: CDR1 SGHDN, CDR2 FVKESK. CDR3 length: 13 amino acids.

This rearrangement joins TRBV10-3 to TRBJ2-7; 8 bases are shared with TRBD2. J was trimmed by 5 bases and V by 0 bases; bases with no gene match: 9. Germline V gene data show CDR1 as ENHRY and CDR2 as SYGVKD. This CDR3 is built from 16 residues. The CDR3 here is CAISESGGGPTDEQYF. For the CDR3, the DNA is TGTGCCATCAGTGAGTCGGGCGGGGGGCCGACCGACGAGCAGTACTTC.

This chain joins TRBV14 and TRBJ1-3; tentative D call: TRBD1 (5 bases). The germline CDR1 and CDR2 sequences are SGHDN and FVKESK. V gave up 4 bases and J gave up 2 bases, with 15 bases separating them. The CDR3 is 16 residues long. DNA for the CDR3: TGTGCCAGCAGCCGATTCCAGGGCTTTGCTGGAAACACCATATATTTT. Translated: CASSRFQGFAGNTIYF.

The chain combines TRBV28 with TRBJ1-6; D is perhaps TRBD1 (6 bases). The V end lost 6 bases, the J end lost 7 bases, and 13 bases lay between the germline ends. Germline V gene data show CDR1 as MDHEN and CDR2 as SYDVKM. The CDR3 has 14 amino acids. CDR3 coding DNA: TGTGCCAGCAGGTACAGGGCGGTCAATTCACCCCTCCACTTT. Its translation: CASRYRAVNSPLHF.

Only one count was recorded for this clone. The rearrangement uses TRBV6-5 and TRBJ2-7; 8 bases agree with TRBD2. Germline V gene lookup returns CDR1 MNHEY and CDR2 SVGAGI. The CDR3 runs 16 residues. J lost 4 bases, V lost 2 bases, and 10 bases had no gene match. The CDR3 is CASSYHPSAGVYEQYF. The CDR3 nucleotides read TGTGCCAGCAGTTACCACCCTTCAGCGGGAGTTTACGAGCAGTACTTC.

The rearrangement joins TRBV7-9 to TRBJ1-2, with D perhaps matching TRBD1 (6 bases). The CDR3 totals 15 residues. The V gene lost 5 bases and the J gene lost 2 bases, with 15 bases spanning the gap. Looked up from germline, CDR1 is SEHNR and CDR2 is FQNEAQ (reference sequence). CDR3 bases: TGTGCCAGCAGCGCCACCTATACAGGGAACTATGGCTACACCTTC. It specifies CASSATYTGNYGYTF. Looking up the rest from reference TRBV7-9 and TRBJ1-2 gives the full variable domain: DTGVSQNPRHKITKRGQNVTFRCDPISEHNRLYWYRQTLGQGPEFLTYFQNEAQLEKSRLLSDRFSAERPKGSFSTLEIQRTEQGDSAMYLCASSATYTGNYGYTFGSGTRLTVV.

The rearrangement links TRBV3-1 (or the pseudogene TRBV3-2) to TRBJ2-5, with 9 bases aligning to TRBD1. V shed 1 base, J shed 5 bases, and the junction held 2 bases outside the gene matches. Germline V gives CDR1 LGHDT, CDR2 YNNKEL (reference sequence). The CDR3 spans 14 residues. The CDR3 region has the DNA TGTGCCAGCAGCCAAGGGGGGACAGGGGAGACCCAGTACTTC. It translates to CASSQGGTGETQYF.

This clone was counted once. The J gene is TRBJ2-3, the V gene TRBV28; D is possibly TRBD1 (6 bases). Germline V gene sequence: CDR1 MDHEN, CDR2 SYDVKM. This CDR3 has 18 amino acids. V was clipped by 3 bases and J by 6 bases, with 25 bases between them. CDR3 protein: CASSFVQGILEAGDTQYF. CDR3 coding DNA: TGTGCCAGCAGTTTCGTCCAGGGGATACTAGAAGCAGGGGATACGCAGTATTTT.

This clone was seen a handful of times. The genes are TRBV19 and TRBJ2-7, with 8 nucleotides matching TRBD1. This CDR3 has 16 amino acids. The V and J ends lost 4 bases and 4 bases, in that order; junction bases with no gene match: 12. Per germline, CDR1 LNHDA and CDR2 SQIVND (reference sequence). This chain's CDR3 is CASSTRQGRFKYEQYF. The CDR3 region has the DNA TGTGCCAGTAGTACCCGACAGGGGAGGTTTAAGTACGAGCAGTACTTC.

The chain couples TRBV7-2 to TRBJ2-3, with 16 bases that match TRBD2. The CDR3 is made up of 17 amino acids. V lost 5 bases and J lost 8; bases outside the gene matches: 10. Germline loops: CDR1 SGHTA, CDR2 FQGNSA. CDR3 protein: CASSPRIGTSGRATQYF. For the CDR3, the DNA is TGTGCCAGCAGCCCCCGAATCGGGACTAGCGGGAGGGCTACGCAGTATTTT.

The V and J genes are TRBV11-2 and TRBJ1-4; D perhaps matches TRBD1 (6 bases). V dropped 6 bases and J dropped 8 bases, with 19 bases sitting between them. This CDR3 region has 15 residues. CDR1 is SGHAT, CDR2 FQNNGV, per germline. CDR3 sequence: CASRPGRGRREKLFF. Here the CDR3 DNA reads TGTGCCAGCAGACCCGGCAGGGGAAGGAGGGAAAAACTGTTTTTT. Drawing the rest from reference TRBV11-2 and TRBJ1-4, the complete variable domain is EAGVAQSPRYKIIEKRQSVAFWCNPISGHATLYWYQQILGQGPKLLIQFQNNGVVDDSQLPKDRFSAERLKGVDSTLKIQPAKLEDSAVYLCASRPGRGRREKLFFGSGTQLSVL.

CDR3 coding DNA: TGTGCCAGCAGTGAAGCGGAACGGGTCTCTGGGGCCAACGTCCTGACTTTC. Protein sequence: CASSEAERVSGANVLTF. This chain connects TRBV2 to TRBJ2-6; no firm D call. The V end lost 0 bases, the J end lost 0 bases, and 9 bases lay between the germline ends. In germline, CDR1 is SNHLY, CDR2 FYNNEI. The CDR3 consists of 17 residues.

V usage is TRBV6-1 and J usage is TRBJ2-4, with 9 bases that match TRBD2. The CDR3 is made up of 17 amino acids. The germline CDR1 and CDR2 sequences are MNHNS and SASEGT. V lost 0 bases and J lost 7; bases outside the gene matches: 10. The CDR3: CASSEALAGGPWNIQYF. CDR3 DNA sequence: TGTGCCAGCAGTGAAGCGCTGGCGGGGGGGCCGTGGAACATTCAGTACTTC.

V and J are TRBV18 and TRBJ1-2; D is uncertain. This CDR3 has 13 amino acids. Germline V gene lookup returns CDR1 KGHSH and CDR2 LQKENI. The germline V and J ends were trimmed by 4 bases and 0 bases, with 6 bases remaining between them. The CDR3 DNA reads as TGTGCCAGCTCACGGGAGTCTAACTATGGCTACACCTTC. Translating it yields CASSRESNYGYTF.